These 21 T cell receptor beta chains originate from one sample sequenced in a study of Graves' ophthalmopathy and Graves' hyperthyroidism (dated by TCRdb to about 2018). The sequencing machine was an Illumina HiSeq 2000. For repertoire sequencing, TCR beta CDR3 regions were amplified from RNA transcripts. HTBI primers and the Qiagen OneStep RT-PCR kit were used in a first-round RT-PCR, which was followed by a second-round multiplex PCR, size selection and purification. TCRdb reran the public reads through fastp at Q25 and MiXCR, keeping productive beta chains. Each entry merges the rows of one CDR3 protein and shows their most common DNA and genes. The sample yields around 600,000 distinct CDR3 sequences; about 40% were counted once. Clones ranked in the top ten supply around 3% of the sample. Sequencing was carried out using peripheral blood. The receptor source for this set is an adult man with Graves' ophthalmopathy.

This clonotype was found many times. The chain recombines TRBV7-9 with TRBJ1-3; D not certain. The length of the CDR3 is 15 residues. Between the trimmed V and J ends, which lost 7 bases and 0 bases, there was a span of 13 bases. Germline CDR1 reads SEHNR; CDR2 reads FQNEAQ (reference sequence). Written as DNA, the CDR3 is TGTGCCAGCATCAATACAGTGAGCTCTGGAAACACCATATATTTT. Translation: CASINTVSSGNTIYF.

As for this clonotype: Since a much larger clone is just one base distant, this may be a read error. This rearrangement joins TRBV12-3 or TRBV12-4 to TRBJ2-7; tentative D call: TRBD1 (6 bases). The CDR3 consists of 13 residues. V was trimmed by 4 bases and J by 4 bases, leaving 11 bases between them. The CDR3 reads CASSSADRYEQYF. The CDR3 nucleotides read TGTGCCAGCAGTTCCGCTGACAGGTACGAGCAGTACTTC.

This rearrangement joins TRBV19 to TRBJ1-1; D is undetermined. Deletions cut 11 bases from V and 5 bases from J, with 15 bases between. CDR1 is LNHDA, CDR2 SQIVND, per germline (reference sequence). This CDR3 contains 12 residues. Written as DNA, the CDR3 is TGTGCCTGTTATGACCCGGGGACTGAAGCTTTCTTT. This sequence encodes CACYDPGTEAFF.

This clonotype was detected only a few times. V usage is TRBV7-8 and J usage is TRBJ2-5; TRBD2 agrees at 9 bases. The V and J ends lost 6 bases and 3 bases, in that order; junction bases with no gene match: 8. CDR1 SGHVS and CDR2 FQNEAQ come from the germline V gene. The CDR3 loop spans 15 amino acids. For the CDR3, the DNA is TGTGCCAGCAGTAGTCAGGGACTAGCCGAAGAGACCCAGTACTTC. Its translation is CASSSQGLAEETQYF.

This clonotype came up a few times. The chain combines TRBV7-3 with TRBJ2-7; the match to TRBD1 covers 7 bases. The CDR3 contains 14 residues. V gave up 5 bases and J gave up 7 bases; unmatched junction bases: 11. Germline V CDR1 and CDR2: SGHTA, FQGTGA. CDR3 in amino acids: CASSRKGQGEEQYF. The CDR3 DNA follows: TGTGCCAGCAGCCGAAAAGGGCAGGGGGAAGAGCAGTACTTC.

This clonotype showed up many times. The chain uses TRBV12-3 or TRBV12-4 and TRBJ2-5; TRBD1 or TRBD2 may be the D gene (5 bases each). The V and J ends lost 3 bases and 5 bases respectively, with 13 bases between them. The CDR3 length is 14 residues. The CDR3 reads CASSFSGWGETQYF. The CDR3 nucleotides read TGTGCCAGCAGTTTTTCAGGATGGGGGGAGACCCAGTACTTC.

This clonotype was found many times. The chain couples TRBV29-1 to TRBJ1-1; 11 nucleotides align to TRBD1. V was clipped by 3 bases and J by 4 bases; unmatched bases: 13. The CDR3 contains 17 residues. Germline CDR1 reads SQVTM; CDR2 reads ANQGSEA. DNA of the CDR3: TGCAGCGTTGATCAGCTAAGAGTGGGGACAGGGGGCACTGAAGCTTTCTTT. This sequence encodes CSVDQLRVGTGGTEAFF. Supplemented by reference TRBV29-1 and TRBJ1-1, the full variable domain reads SAVISQKPSRDICQRGTSLTIQCQVDSQVTMMFWYRQQPGQSLTLIATANQGSEATYESGFVIDKFPISRPNLTFSTLTVSNMSPEDSSIYLCSVDQLRVGTGGTEAFFGQGTRLTVV.

The V and J genes are TRBV15 and TRBJ1-1; D remains ambiguous. CDR3 length: 14 residues. V was shortened by 0 bases and J by 0 bases, with 5 bases between the two germline ends. The germline V gene encodes CDR1 LNHNV and CDR2 YYDKDF (reference sequence). In nucleotides, the CDR3 is TGTGCCACCAGCAGAGACAGACTGAACACTGAAGCTTTCTTT. This encodes CATSRDRLNTEAFF. Combining the CDR3 with reference TRBV15 and TRBJ1-1 gives the whole variable domain DAMVIQNPRYQVTQFGKPVTLSCSQTLNHNVMYWYQQKSSQAPKLLFHYYDKDFNNEADTPDNFQSRRPNTSFCFLDIRSPGLGDTAMYLCATSRDRLNTEAFFGQGTRLTVV.

The rearrangement links TRBV4-1 to TRBJ2-2; perhaps TRBD1 as D (5 bases). The germline V and J ends were trimmed by 3 bases and 7 bases, with 12 bases remaining between them. Germline loops: CDR1 MGHRA, CDR2 YSYEKL. CDR3 length equals 14 residues. CDR3: CASSHAGLNGELFF. In nucleotides, the CDR3 is TGCGCCAGCAGCCACGCAGGGCTGAACGGGGAGCTGTTTTTT.

On this clonotype itself: This clone may be a read error of a much larger clone one base away. The chain joins TRBV7-2 to TRBJ2-7, with TRBD2 matching over 8 bases. The germline CDR1 and CDR2 sequences are SGHTA and FQGNSA. CDR3 length: 15 residues. V lost 1 base and J lost 0; bases outside the gene matches: 2. For the CDR3, the DNA is TGTGCCAGCAGCTTAGATAGCGGGGCCTCCTACGAGCAGTACTTC. Its protein is CASSLDSGASYEQYF.

Comment on this clonotype: It may be a read error: a sequence one base away is much more abundant. This chain joins TRBV10-3 and TRBJ2-2; D might be TRBD2 (5 bases). The CDR3 is made up of 14 amino acids. The germline CDR1 and CDR2 sequences are ENHRY and SYGVKD. This chain's CDR3 is CAISDTSNTGELVF. In DNA, the CDR3 is TGTGCCATCAGTGACACTTCGAACACCGGGGAGCTGGTTTTT.

This sequence joins TRBV29-1 and TRBJ2-1; 12 bases match TRBD2. Unmatched junction bases numbered 2, after V lost 4 bases and J lost 1 base. The CDR3 totals 15 residues. Per the germline V gene, CDR1 is SQVTM and CDR2 is ANQGSEA. CDR3 sequence (DNA): TGCAGCGTTGGGCTAGCGGGAGGGTCCTACAATGAGCAGTTCTTC. Translated: CSVGLAGGSYNEQFF.

The chain recombines TRBV7-9 with TRBJ2-5; 7 bases are a match to TRBD2. With 5 bases clipped from V and 5 bases from J, the junction kept 8 bases outside the gene matches. This CDR3 comprises 14 residues. Germline V gene data show CDR1 as SEHNR and CDR2 as FQNEAQ (reference sequence). CDR3 DNA sequence: TGTGCCAGCAGCGCCGGACTAGTGGGGGAGACCCAGTACTTC. The encoded protein is CASSAGLVGETQYF.

The V gene is TRBV7-9, the J gene TRBJ1-6; maybe TRBD1 (5 bases). Per germline, CDR1 SEHNR and CDR2 FQNEAQ (reference sequence). V was clipped by 2 bases and J by 8 bases, with 16 bases between them. This CDR3 comprises 16 residues. The CDR3 sequence is CASSLNQGLIDSPLHF. CDR3 nucleotides: TGTGCCAGCAGCTTAAACCAGGGATTAATTGATTCACCCCTCCACTTT.

The chain uses TRBV19 and TRBJ2-7; 8 positions match TRBD1. This CDR3 has 14 residues. The ends lost 8 bases at V and 3 bases at J; junction bases unmatched: 9. From germline, CDR1 is LNHDA and CDR2 SQIVND (reference sequence). This CDR3 reads CASADREEVYEQYF. The CDR3 region has the DNA TGTGCCAGTGCGGACAGGGAGGAGGTCTACGAGCAGTACTTC.

This clonotype was seen at least ten times. The V call is TRBV6-6, the J call TRBJ1-3, with D hard to call. CDR3 length: 12 amino acids. Germline V CDR1 and CDR2: MNHNY, SVGAGI (reference sequence). V lost 6 bases and J lost 2, with 5 bases in between. The CDR3 is CASSPAGNTIYF. For the CDR3, the DNA is TGTGCCAGCAGCCCAGCTGGAAACACCATATATTTT.

The chain carries TRBV12-3 or TRBV12-4 and TRBJ1-6; D might be TRBD1 (6 bases). Trimming pared 6 bases from V and 13 bases from J, leaving 19 bases between. The CDR3 length is 14 residues. CDR3 DNA sequence: TGTGCCAGCAGCTTGGGGGGGCAGGCCATTCCCCTCCACTTT. Protein sequence: CASSLGGQAIPLHF.

The CDR3 DNA follows: TGTGCCAGCACGGACACCGGGGGCCGAGAGACCCAGTACTTC. Its translation: CASTDTGGRETQYF. The genes are TRBV2 and TRBJ2-5; D could derive from TRBD1 or TRBD2 (6 bases each). The CDR3 runs to 14 residues. V lost 7 bases and J 4 bases, leaving 16 bases between the germline ends. Germline V CDR1 and CDR2: SNHLY, FYNNEI.

This clonotype was observed a single time. This chain uses TRBV25-1 with TRBJ1-2, with a possible D match to TRBD1 (5 bases). V was shortened by 4 bases and J by 8 bases, with 17 bases between the two germline ends. The germline V gene encodes CDR1 MGHDK and CDR2 SYGVNS. The CDR3 covers 14 residues. The CDR3 reads CASSARRGTEGYTF. The CDR3 DNA reads as TGTGCCAGCAGTGCTAGGCGTGGGACTGAGGGCTACACCTTC.

This clonotype appeared many times. Compared with germline, one end of the junction differs, possibly owing to a read error. The chain couples TRBV7-8 to TRBJ2-7; the D gene is possibly TRBD1 (5 bases). Looked up from germline, CDR1 is SGHVS and CDR2 is FQNEAQ. The CDR3 is made up of 13 amino acids. CDR3 coding DNA: TGCGCCAGCAGCCCCCAGGGTTTCGACGAGCAGTACTTC. Its protein is CASSPQGFDEQYF.

In this sample, this clonotype turned up a few times. V gene TRBV2 combines with J gene TRBJ2-5; the match to TRBD2 covers 12 bases. CDR3 length equals 15 residues. Germline lookup yields CDR1 SNHLY and CDR2 FYNNEI. V trimming: 6 bases; J trimming: 7 bases; junction bases outside the gene matches: 9. In DNA form, the CDR3 reads TGTGCCAGCAGCTACAGGACTAGCGGGGATGGGACCCAGTACTTC. Translating gives CASSYRTSGDGTQYF.